Included here is one T cell receptor (beta chain) sequence, with context. In the original analysis: Amplification with reference gene primers provided the estimates of nucleated cell counts. Assay: immunoSEQ multiplex PCR; the TCRdb copy retains only in-frame clones and omits some. V, J and clone size were drawn from that table, and D and trimming were deduced from the DNA. Of 250,000 to 350,000 clones in the sample, about 86% were seen once. The V and J ends lost 0 bases and 2 bases, in that order; junction bases with no gene match: 5. The CDR3 sequence is 17 residues long. Germline loops: CDR1 SGHVS, CDR2 FQNEAQ. The data were taken from a study of blood T cell repertoires in COVID-19. Turning to the study itself: COVID-19 samples collected from the United States, Italy and Spain covered acute and convalescent phases. PBMCs, B-cell-depleted T cells, or T cells were the source of the cDNA or gDNA that made up the material.

The sequence derives from a woman aged 25 to 39 who had recovered from COVID-19. Sequenced sample: peripheral blood. The rearrangement links TRBV7-8 to TRBJ2-1; 9 bases are a match to TRBD2. The DNA of the CDR3 is TGTGCCAGCAGCTTAGCCGGGCTAGCGGGAACCTACAATGAGCAGTTCTTC. This encodes CASSLAGLAGTYNEQFF.